These 28 T cell receptor beta chains came from one sample sequenced in a study of CD4 and CD8 cells across lung adenocarcinoma regions. TCRdb fed the PCR reads into MiXCR, producing one record per CDR3 protein. Altogether about 25,000 distinct CDR3 sequences are present, 50% to 55% being singletons, with the ten largest covering less than 60%. The source material was CD8+ T cells from the center of a lung tumor. The receptors originated from a male donor with lung adenocarcinoma. The CD4 and CD8 labels of this study may be unreliable.

This clonotype was found many times. This may come from a read error, since a much larger clone is one base off. For the CDR3, the DNA is TGTGCCACCGGTAGTAGCGGGAGGGCCGAAGAGCAGTACTTC. Its translation: CATGSSGRAEEQYF. The chain joins TRBV6-1 to TRBJ2-5; TRBD2 agrees at 11 bases. Germline V gene sequence: CDR1 MNHNS, CDR2 SASEGT. This CDR3 is built from 14 residues. The trim removed 10 bases at V and 11 bases at J, leaving 15 bases unmatched.

Ten or more counts support this clonotype. The chain recombines TRBV6-1 with TRBJ2-4; TRBD2 might be the D (6 bases). This CDR3 is 16 amino acids long. Germline-derived CDR1 and CDR2 are MNHNS and SASEGT. Trimming removed 0 bases at V and 13 bases at J, with 22 bases between. CDR3 sequence (DNA): TGTGCCAGCAGTGAAGCGGGGCCGGGAGCCAAAAACACGCAGTACTTC. Amino acids: CASSEAGPGAKNTQYF.

This chain connects TRBV6-1 to TRBJ1-2; D is ambiguous. V lost 6 bases and J lost 2, with 10 bases in between. This CDR3 has 13 residues. Germline CDR1 and CDR2: MNHNS and SASEGT. CDR3 bases: TGTGCCAGCAGGTCTTTCGTCAACTATGGCTACACCTTC. Protein product: CASRSFVNYGYTF.

This rearrangement joins TRBV6-1 to TRBJ1-2; perhaps TRBD1 as D (6 bases). The V gene's germline CDR1 is MNHNS and CDR2 SASEGT. The CDR3 totals 14 residues. Trimming took 2 bases from V and 6 from J, leaving 13 bases between them. The CDR3 DNA sequence: TGTGCCAGCAGTGAAAGGCAGGGGTTGGATGGCTACACCTTC. It is translated as CASSERQGLDGYTF.

A note on this clonotype: The conserved phenylalanine or tryptophan is not found at the CDR3 terminus, so this likely reflects a read error. No DNA is shown, since the ends of the CDR3 on it are uncertain; the CDR3 is the one TCRdb lists. The chain is built from TRBV19 and TRBJ1-5. Counting both end residues, the CDR3 totals 8 amino acids. Germline V gene data show CDR1 as LNHDA and CDR2 as SQIVND (reference sequence). This CDR3 reads CASRMLFI.

As to this clonotype: The junction does not match germline at one end; this may be a read error. The rearrangement uses TRBV6-1 and TRBJ2-3; D is possibly TRBD2 (6 bases). Germline CDR1 reads MNHNS; CDR2 reads SASEGT. The CDR3 loop spans 16 amino acids. CDR3 bases: TGTGCCAGCAGTGACGCGGGGATGTGGGCCAAAGATACTCAGTACTTT. This gives the protein CASSDAGMWAKDTQYF.

This clonotype occurred many times. This chain connects TRBV30 to TRBJ2-1; tentatively, D is TRBD2 (5 bases). The CDR3 sequence is 12 residues long. V was shortened by 5 bases and J by 4 bases, with 9 bases between the two germline ends. Germline assignment: CDR1 GTSNPN and CDR2 SVGIG (reference sequence). The CDR3 nucleotides read TGTGCCTGGGACTACCAGTACAATGAGCAGTTCTTC. Its translation is CAWDYQYNEQFF.

In this sample, this clonotype turned up once. V and J are TRBV6-1 and TRBJ2-1; TRBD2 aligns across 9 bases. V lost 3 bases, J lost 5 bases, and 5 bases stayed unmatched. Germline values: CDR1 MNHNS, CDR2 SASEGT. The CDR3 loop spans 15 amino acids. The CDR3 loop is CASSEWGLADNEQFF. For the CDR3, the DNA is TGTGCCAGCAGTGAGTGGGGACTAGCCGACAATGAGCAGTTCTTC.

Written as DNA, the CDR3 is TGTGCCAGCATCAAAGAGCGGTGGACCAAAGACACGCAGTACTTC. Its translation is CASIKERWTKDTQYF. The chain carries TRBV6-1 and TRBJ2-3; maybe TRBD2 (5 bases). The J call may be in error: the DNA end matches TRBJ2-7 better. Germline V gene lookup returns CDR1 MNHNS and CDR2 SASEGT. The CDR3 length is 15 residues.

This clonotype occurred many times. V is TRBV6-1 and J is TRBJ1-4, with 7 bases that match TRBD1. The CDR3 totals 14 residues. J was trimmed by 4 bases and V by 6 bases; bases with no gene match: 5. In germline, CDR1 is MNHNS, CDR2 SASEGT. CDR3 region: CASRPGGSNEKLFF. The CDR3, as DNA: TGTGCCAGCAGGCCAGGGGGGAGTAATGAAAAACTGTTTTTT.

This clonotype was counted at least ten times. J is TRBJ1-3 and V is TRBV27; 9 bases align to TRBD1. The J segment lost 0 bases and the V segment lost 7 bases, leaving 7 bases of the junction unmatched. Germline V CDR1 and CDR2: MNHEY, SMNVEV (reference sequence). This CDR3 spans 16 amino acids. CDR3 region: CASNMDRGYSGNTIYF. CDR3 in DNA: TGTGCCAGCAACATGGACAGGGGTTACTCTGGAAACACCATATATTTT.

As to this clonotype: A read error may account for a junction end that differs from germline. The V call is TRBV28, the J call TRBJ2-4; 7 nucleotides agree with TRBD2. The germline gives CDR1 MDHEN, CDR2 SYDVKM. CDR3 length equals 14 residues. This CDR3 reads CASSLGGAQNIQYF. DNA for the CDR3: TGTGCCAGCAGTTTGGGAGGGGCCCAAAACATCCAGTACTTC.

The chain links TRBV6-5 to TRBJ2-1, with D possibly being TRBD2 (5 bases). CDR3 length: 18 amino acids. Trimming removed 4 bases from V and 0 bases from J, with 19 bases in between. The germline gives CDR1 MNHEY, CDR2 SVGAGI. CDR3 sequence reads: CASSFGLQRLSSYNEQFF. The CDR3 DNA reads as TGTGCCAGCAGTTTCGGTCTACAGCGGTTGAGCTCCTACAATGAGCAGTTCTTC.

As for this clonotype: The junction departs from germline at one end; a sequencing error may be responsible. The chain links TRBV6-1 to TRBJ2-3; no clear D. Germline V gene data show CDR1 as MNHNS and CDR2 as SASEGT. The CDR3 is 14 residues long. The chain's CDR3 is CAGMRLCATDIQYF. Written as DNA, the CDR3 is TGTGCCGGCATGAGGCTGTGTGCCACAGATATTCAGTACTTT.

The V gene is TRBV28, the J gene TRBJ2-1; 12 positions agree with TRBD1. The J call may be wrong; the DNA end is better matched by TRBJ2-7. Germline CDR1 MDHEN, CDR2 SYDVKM. The CDR3 contains 15 residues. The CDR3 reads CASSLPGTGGDEQYF. The CDR3 coding sequence is TGTGCCAGCAGTTTACCCGGGACAGGGGGCGACGAGCAGTACTTC.

As for this clonotype: A much larger clone differs by one base, so this may be a read error. This chain links TRBV7-3 with TRBJ2-1; TRBD2 matches at 14 bases. The better agreement between TRBJ2-7 and the DNA end casts doubt on the J call. The CDR3 totals 19 residues. The germline V gene has CDR1 SGHTA and CDR2 FQGTGA. CDR3 bases: TGTGCCAGCAGCCGCAGAGGGACTAGCGGGAGTGGATCTGGTAATGAGCAGTACTTC. Amino acid sequence: CASSRRGTSGSGSGNEQYF.

Notes on this clonotype: The junction and the germline gene differ at one end; a read error may be behind it. V is TRBV6-5 and J is TRBJ2-3; D call uncertain. CDR3 size: 16 residues. The germline V gene encodes CDR1 MNHEY and CDR2 SVGAGI. CDR3 sequence reads: CASSYSGLRGKNTQYF. CDR3 in DNA: TGTGCCAGCAGTTACTCTGGGCTCCGAGGCAAAAATACGCAGTATTTC.

The rearrangement uses TRBV6-5 and TRBJ2-3; the D call may be TRBD1 or TRBD2 (5 bases each). The J call is uncertain, as TRBJ2-7 better fits the DNA end. The germline CDR1 and CDR2 sequences are MNHEY and SVGAGI. This CDR3 contains 16 residues. In DNA form, the CDR3 reads TGTGCCAGCAGTTACTCCGGGGTCGGGGCTATTGATACGCAGTACTTC. This codes for CASSYSGVGAIDTQYF.

V usage is TRBV11-3 and J usage is TRBJ2-1; D unclear. Gene TRBJ2-5 matches the end of the DNA better, so the J call may be wrong. CDR1 SGHNT and CDR2 YENEEA come from the germline V gene. The CDR3 runs to 14 residues. The CDR3 DNA sequence: TGTGCCAGCAGCTTACGCGGAGCCGGGGAGACCCAGTACTTC. Its protein is CASSLRGAGETQYF.

V and J are TRBV14 and TRBJ2-2; D is uncertain. The V end was cut by 5 bases, the J end by 1 base, with 8 bases between. This CDR3 comprises 14 residues. CDR1 SGHDN and CDR2 FVKESK come from the germline V gene. CDR3 amino acids: CASSFAMNTGELFF. The CDR3 nucleotides are TGTGCCAGCAGCTTTGCGATGAACACCGGGGAGCTGTTTTTT. Based on the CDR3 plus reference TRBV14 and TRBJ2-2, the full variable domain is EAGVTQFPSHSVIEKGQTVTLRCDPISGHDNLYWYRRVMGKEIKFLLHFVKESKQDESGMPNNRFLAERTGGTYSTLKVQPAELEDSGVYFCASSFAMNTGELFFGEGSRLTVL.

This clonotype was observed many times. V and J are TRBV7-2 and TRBJ2-1, with D unclear. Trimming pared 3 bases from V and 3 bases from J, leaving 0 bases between. CDR1 SGHTA and CDR2 FQGNSA come from the germline V gene. There are 11 residues in the CDR3. In nucleotides, the CDR3 is TGTGCCAGCAGCTTCTACAATGAGCAGTTCTTC. It is translated as CASSFYNEQFF.

V gene TRBV10-3 combines with J gene TRBJ2-3; D may correspond to TRBD1 or TRBD2 (5 bases each). The tail of the sequence fits TRBJ2-7 better, so the J call may be wrong. The CDR3 runs 13 residues. Germline loops: CDR1 ENHRY, CDR2 SYGVKD. The CDR3 DNA is TGTGCCACGGGGCTGAGTCACACAGATACGCAGTACTTC. Amino acids: CATGLSHTDTQYF.

With respect to this clonotype: The junction differs from germline at one of its ends, possibly a read error. CDR3 region: CASSYGGPGGRPQDTQYF. The DNA of the CDR3 is TGTGCCAGCAGTTACGGGGGGCCGGGCGGGCGGCCCCAAGATACCCAGTATTTC. This chain joins TRBV6-5 and TRBJ2-5; D tentatively reads TRBD1 or TRBD2 (6 bases each). The length of the CDR3 is 18 residues. Per germline, CDR1 MNHEY and CDR2 SVGAGI.

Of note for this clonotype: At one end, the junction sequence differs from germline, possibly due to a read error. The chain combines TRBV7-7 with TRBJ2-3, with no clear D. This CDR3 spans 14 amino acids. Germline-derived CDR1 and CDR2 are SSHAT and FNYEAQ (reference sequence). As DNA, the CDR3 is TGTGCTAGCAGCTTGGCCGTGGGCACCGGTACGCAGTATTTT. This encodes CASSLAVGTGTQYF.

The chain uses TRBV6-1 and TRBJ2-1; 9 bases are a match to TRBD1. J was trimmed by 10 bases and V by 5 bases; bases with no gene match: 9. The CDR3 runs to 14 residues. CDR1 MNHNS and CDR2 SASEGT come from the germline V gene. The CDR3 nucleotides are TGTGCCAGCAGTAGACAGGGGGGAGCCTACGAGCAGTTCTTC. Translated: CASSRQGGAYEQFF.

This clonotype was seen ten or more times. The chain is built from TRBV3-1 and TRBJ2-1; D uncertain. Trimming took 0 bases from V and 3 from J, leaving 9 bases between them. CDR1 and CDR2 (germline): LGHDT, YNNKEL (reference sequence). This CDR3 has 15 residues. In nucleotides, the CDR3 is TGTGCCAGCAGCCAAGATCGACGTAACTACAATGAGCAGTTCTTC. Its protein product is CASSQDRRNYNEQFF.

The genes are TRBV20-1 and TRBJ2-4, with 7 nucleotides matching TRBD2. The germline V gene encodes CDR1 DFQATT and CDR2 SNEGSKA (reference sequence). The CDR3 sequence is 15 residues long. V lost 1 base and J lost 6; bases outside the gene matches: 9. DNA for the CDR3: TGCAGTGCTAGAGTTATGGGGTGGGGGGGAAACATTCAGTACTTC. Translated, it gives CSARVMGWGGNIQYF.

The chain employs TRBV10-3 and TRBJ2-3; weak D call: TRBD1 (5 bases). Per the germline V gene, CDR1 is ENHRY and CDR2 is SYGVKD. The CDR3 spans 13 residues. V dropped 11 bases and J dropped 14 bases, with 26 bases sitting between them. The CDR3, as DNA: TGTGCCGGAGAGACAGAAGCCACCGAGGAGCTGTATTTT. It yields the protein CAGETEATEELYF.